This T cell receptor beta chain derives from a study of shared clonotypes between healthy human individuals. In the case of this clone: Its specificity is unknown.

Findings and caveats of the study: When compared with the clonotypes that were shared by all four sorted-subset donors, the non-shared clonotypes turned out to have lower generation probabilities.

The assay was immunoSEQ multiplex PCR, and TCRdb's table has in-frame clones only and misses some. Found here are more than 2 million clones, approximately 96% of them singletons; the top ten hold roughly 0.13%. This CDR3 comprises 14 residues. Trimming stripped 3 bases from V and 3 bases from J, with 11 bases between. Germline V gene sequence: CDR1 MNHEY, CDR2 SVGAGI. This clonotype was obtained from a man aged 18-30 years in good health. Sequencing used naive CD4+ T cells sorted from blood. Documented subset: CD45RA+ positively selected. The chain links TRBV6-5 to TRBJ1-2; D remains ambiguous. Here the CDR3 reads CASSYVTSDYGYTF. The DNA for the CDR3 is TGTGCCAGCAGTTATGTGACTTCGGACTATGGCTACACCTTC.